The clone carrying this TCR beta chain was detected a few times. Its antigen is as yet unknown. Germline V gene data show CDR1 as LGHDT and CDR2 as YNNKEL (reference sequence). Trimming shortened V by 0 bases and J by 2 bases, and 11 bases separated the two germline ends. The CDR3 spans 16 residues. This sample stems from a study of T-cell memory formation after mild COVID-19. Study-wide background: Largely, TCR clusters stayed within a single donor. Study results and limitations: CD4+ bias marked clones expanding day 15 to 37, unlike balanced contracting clones.

Via MiXCR, TCRdb re-called the 5' RACE reads, giving one row per CDR3 protein. The sample holds some 490,000 distinct CDR3 sequences; 15% to 20% are singletons and the top ten take around an eighth. Material: PBMCs or a T cell subset sorted from them (not recorded which). The genes are TRBV3-1 and TRBJ2-1; no definite D call. The sequence derives from an adult woman who had mild COVID-19 (a few samples of this study predate the infection). Cell type and time point are not known. CDR3 sequence reads: CASSQDEVPTYNEQFF. CDR3 DNA: TGTGCCAGCAGCCAAGACGAGGTCCCAACCTACAATGAGCAGTTCTTC.